What follows are 15 T cell receptor beta chains derived from one specimen sequenced in a study of T cells after yellow fever vaccination. MiXCR, run by TCRdb on the 5' RACE reads, gives a single entry per CDR3 protein. The sample consists of some 150,000 distinct CDR3 sequences, approximately 10% of them appearing once. This specimen consisted of CD8+ T cells sorted from PBMCs, obtained 45 days after the yellow fever booster vaccination. These receptors were obtained from a man between 18 and 29 years old who received the YFV17D yellow fever vaccine.

V and J are TRBV9 and TRBJ2-1; TRBD1 aligns across 8 bases. The CDR3 contains 14 residues. V lost 3 bases, J lost 4 bases, and 3 bases stayed unmatched. Germline V gene lookup returns CDR1 SGDLS and CDR2 YYNGEE. The CDR3 spells CASSATGEYNEQFF. DNA of the CDR3: TGTGCCAGCAGCGCGACAGGGGAATACAATGAGCAGTTCTTC. Complete variable domain (other parts from reference TRBV9 and TRBJ2-1): DSGVTQTPKHLITATGQRVTLRCSPRSGDLSVYWYQQSLDQGLQFLIQYYNGEERAKGNILERFSAQQFPDLHSELNLSSLELGDSALYFCASSATGEYNEQFFGPGTRLTVL.

The gene calls are TRBV4-2 and TRBJ2-5, with D perhaps matching TRBD2 (6 bases). V lost 3 bases to trimming and J lost 2 bases, with 10 bases between them. CDR1 and CDR2 from the germline V gene are LGHNA and YNFKEQ. The CDR3 sequence is 14 residues long. The CDR3 protein is CASSHRLGQETQYF. The CDR3 DNA reads as TGTGCCAGCAGCCATAGACTAGGGCAAGAGACCCAGTACTTC.

Here the CDR3 DNA reads TGTGCCAGCAGTTTTCGTGAGGGGTACACCGGGGAGCTGTTTTTT. Translated: CASSFREGYTGELFF. This chain connects TRBV12-3 or TRBV12-4 to TRBJ2-2, with D possibly being TRBD1 or TRBD2 (5 bases each). This CDR3 region has 15 residues. The germline V and J ends were trimmed by 3 bases and 3 bases, with 11 bases remaining between them.

This clonotype was seen just once. The rearrangement uses TRBV9 and TRBJ2-3; 8 bases line up with TRBD2. Germline CDR1 and CDR2: SGDLS and YYNGEE. This CDR3 is 15 amino acids long. V dropped 4 bases and J dropped 0; count of bases not matched to a gene: 4. CDR3 bases: TGTGCCAGCAGCTTTAGCGGGGCTAGCACAGATACGCAGTATTTT. It is translated as CASSFSGASTDTQYF.

This clonotype was detected ten times or more. This rearrangement joins TRBV3-1 to TRBJ2-5; possible D gene TRBD1, 6 bases. With 2 bases removed from V and 5 bases from J, the gap between germline ends came to 24 bases. This CDR3 region has 18 residues. Germline V gene lookup returns CDR1 LGHDT and CDR2 YNNKEL (reference sequence). The CDR3 coding sequence is TGTGCCAGCAGCCAATATCACCCCATGGCCAGGGGTGTGGAGACCCAGTACTTC. Amino acid sequence: CASSQYHPMARGVETQYF.

The rearrangement uses TRBV12-3 or TRBV12-4 and TRBJ1-2; D is ambiguous. The CDR3 sequence is 13 residues long. With 3 bases removed from V and 4 bases from J, the gap between germline ends came to 9 bases. The DNA for the CDR3 is TGTGCCAGCAGTTTTCTCTCCGGCTATGGCTACACCTTC. It encodes CASSFLSGYGYTF.

This clonotype came up a few times. The chain is built from TRBV7-9 and TRBJ2-7; TRBD1 or TRBD2 may be the D gene (5 bases each). Between the trimmed V and J ends, which lost 5 bases and 2 bases, there was a span of 13 bases. The length of the CDR3 is 14 residues. Germline loops: CDR1 SEHNR, CDR2 FQNEAQ (reference sequence). The DNA for the CDR3 is TGTGCCAGCAGCCCGACCGGGGCCCCCTACGAGCAGTACGTC. It codes for CASSPTGAPYEQYV.

The CDR3 loop is CASSPGGHRGAGETQYF. The CDR3 coding sequence is TGTGCCAGTAGTCCGGGCGGTCACAGGGGGGCTGGGGAGACCCAGTACTTC. This rearrangement joins TRBV19 to TRBJ2-5; 8 bases are a match to TRBD1. The CDR3 has 17 residues. In germline, CDR1 is LNHDA, CDR2 SQIVND (reference sequence). Trimming removed 5 bases from V and 5 bases from J; junction bases left unmatched: 16.

This clonotype was detected a few times. V gene TRBV7-2 combines with J gene TRBJ2-1; D is unclear. CDR3 size: 11 residues. V lost 5 bases to trimming and J lost 9 bases, with 8 bases between them. Germline V gene lookup returns CDR1 SGHTA and CDR2 FQGNSA. CDR3 DNA sequence: TGTGCCAGCAGCGACTGGGGTGAGCAGTTCTTC. This sequence encodes CASSDWGEQFF.

This clonotype has a count of ten or more. The CDR3 coding sequence is TGTGCCAGCAGCCCGACAGGGGTCAATGAGCAGTTCTTC. Translation gives CASSPTGVNEQFF. The V and J genes are TRBV7-9 and TRBJ2-1; TRBD1 aligns across 8 bases. This CDR3 has 13 residues. V was clipped by 5 bases and J by 6 bases; unmatched bases: 3. Germline lookup yields CDR1 SEHNR and CDR2 FQNEAQ (reference sequence).

The J gene is TRBJ2-5, the V gene TRBV5-1; the D is unclear. Germline CDR1 reads SGHRS; CDR2 reads YFSETQ. Trimming left V 4 bases short and J 5 bases short, with 24 bases between. The CDR3 covers 17 residues. CDR3 in amino acids: CASSQTQVLYSEETQYF. CDR3 nucleotides: TGCGCCAGCAGCCAGACGCAGGTTCTGTATTCGGAGGAGACCCAGTACTTC. The full variable domain, rest sourced from reference TRBV5-1 and TRBJ2-5, is KAGVTQTPRYLIKTRGQQVTLSCSPISGHRSVSWYQQTPGQGLQFLFEYFSETQRNKGNFPGRFSGRQFSNSRSEMNVSTLELGDSALYLCASSQTQVLYSEETQYFGPGTRLLVL.

The CDR3 protein is CATSRGQSPTGELFF. DNA of the CDR3: TGTGCCACCAGCAGAGGACAGAGTCCCACCGGGGAGCTGTTTTTT. The rearrangement joins TRBV15 to TRBJ2-2; a possible D gene is TRBD1 (5 bases). This CDR3 has 15 residues. Looked up from germline, CDR1 is LNHNV and CDR2 is YYDKDF (reference sequence). Trimming pared 1 base from V and 4 bases from J, leaving 10 bases between.

There are many counts of this clonotype. The chain combines TRBV5-1 with TRBJ2-7; D remains unclear. The CDR3 runs 13 residues. Germline assignment: CDR1 SGHRS and CDR2 YFSETQ. The V gene lost 1 base and the J gene lost 6 bases, with 11 bases spanning the gap. The CDR3: CASSLTLNSEQYF. For the CDR3, the DNA is TGCGCCAGCAGCTTGACCCTGAACAGCGAGCAGTACTTC.

Only a few counts were recorded for this clonotype. The chain recombines TRBV28 with TRBJ2-7; 8 bases fit TRBD1. Germline V gene sequence: CDR1 MDHEN, CDR2 SYDVKM. This CDR3 is 14 amino acids long. The V and J ends lost 6 bases and 3 bases, in that order; junction bases with no gene match: 7. As DNA, the CDR3 is TGTGCCAGCAGAAAGACAGGGGCCCTCTACGAGCAGTACTTC. It yields the protein CASRKTGALYEQYF.

This chain joins TRBV27 and TRBJ2-7, with TRBD1 as a possible D gene (5 bases). Germline lookup yields CDR1 MNHEY and CDR2 SMNVEV (reference sequence). The V gene lost 7 bases and the J gene lost 6 bases, with 10 bases spanning the gap. This CDR3 region has 11 residues. The CDR3 nucleotides read TGTGCCAGCAAGGGGTCTAGCGAGCAGTACTTC. This encodes CASKGSSEQYF.